The clone carrying this T cell receptor (beta chain) was picked up a small number of times. The antigen is unknown. The data were taken from a study of T cells after yellow fever vaccination. Points from the study as a whole: The secondary response peaked faster, at day 5 versus 15, but was weaker. Post-booster repertoires again held most primary-vaccination clones (approximately 96% CD4, roughly 88% CD8).

The length of the CDR3 is 14 residues. The germline V gene has CDR1 SGHTA and CDR2 FQGNSA. Trimming took 5 bases from V and 3 from J, leaving 14 bases between them. Template switching with 5'RACE generated the TCR cDNA and added a universal primer site and UMIs. Each CDR3 protein is one row after TCRdb ran MiXCR on the 5' RACE reads. The table lists more than 350,000 distinct CDR3 sequences, approximately 10% of them singletons. The gene calls are TRBV7-2 and TRBJ2-7; TRBD2 is a possible D gene (5 bases). The sequencing used PBMCs, collected on the day of the first yellow fever vaccination. The TCR sequence derives from a man younger than 35 who received the YFV17D yellow fever vaccine. This CDR3 is CASSLTPRDYEQYF. CDR3 DNA sequence: TGTGCCAGCAGCCTCACACCGAGGGACTACGAGCAGTACTTC.